This entry concerns a single T cell receptor beta chain. Its antigen is undetermined. The sample originates from a study of cytomegalovirus exposure and HLA in healthy donors. Notes on the study in general: Analyses of presence and absence presupposed an approximately uniform sequencing depth across donors. In a later analysis, a missense DCLRE1C variant was linked to TCR beta V- and J-gene trimming. Reports indicated that the classifier achieved high specificity and sensitivity in diagnosing cytomegalovirus status.

The primer mix had 60 Vbeta and 13 Jbeta primers. Under the authors' procedure: Tens of millions of unique TCR beta chains, around 10 million of them shared, were counted by a later analysis. The protocol was immunoSEQ multiplex PCR, while the TCRdb copy is restricted to in-frame clones and leaves out a portion. The V and J calls and clone size are taken from that table; D and trimming were inferred from the DNA. Here the sample spans 99,000 or so clones, around 77% being singletons. Germline V lookup: CDR1 SGHNT, CDR2 YYREEE (reference sequence). The CDR3 runs 18 residues. The ends lost 0 bases at V and 4 bases at J; junction bases unmatched: 6.

Input material: PBMCs. The TCR originated in a woman aged 35 to 49 in good health and CMV-seropositive. The rearrangement joins TRBV5-4 to TRBJ2-1, with TRBD2 matching 14 bases. The CDR3 here is CASSLGLAGGLGYNEQFF. CDR3 sequence (DNA): TGTGCCAGCAGCTTGGGACTAGCGGGAGGGCTGGGGTACAATGAGCAGTTCTTC.